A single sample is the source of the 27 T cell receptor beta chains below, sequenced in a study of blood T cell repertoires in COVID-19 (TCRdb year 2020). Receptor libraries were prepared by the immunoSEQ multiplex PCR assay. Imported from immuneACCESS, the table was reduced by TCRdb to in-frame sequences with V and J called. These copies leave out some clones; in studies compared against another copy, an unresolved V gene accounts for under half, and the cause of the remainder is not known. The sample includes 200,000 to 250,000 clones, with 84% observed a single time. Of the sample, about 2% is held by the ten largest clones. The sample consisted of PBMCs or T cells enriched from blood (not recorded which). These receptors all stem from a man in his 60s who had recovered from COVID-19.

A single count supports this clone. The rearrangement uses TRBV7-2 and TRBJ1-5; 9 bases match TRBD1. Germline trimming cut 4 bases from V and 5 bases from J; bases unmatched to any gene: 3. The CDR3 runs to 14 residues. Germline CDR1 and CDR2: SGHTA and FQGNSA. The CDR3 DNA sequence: TGTGCCAGCAGCTCGACAGGGGGACATCAGCCCCAGCATTTT. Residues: CASSSTGGHQPQHF.

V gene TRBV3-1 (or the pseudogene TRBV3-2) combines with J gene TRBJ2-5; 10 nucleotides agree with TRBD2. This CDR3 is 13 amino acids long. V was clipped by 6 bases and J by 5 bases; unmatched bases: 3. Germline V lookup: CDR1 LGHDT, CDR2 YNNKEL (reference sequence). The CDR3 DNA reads TGTGCCAGCAGGCTAGCGGGGGATGAGACCCAGTACTTC. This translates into CASRLAGDETQYF.

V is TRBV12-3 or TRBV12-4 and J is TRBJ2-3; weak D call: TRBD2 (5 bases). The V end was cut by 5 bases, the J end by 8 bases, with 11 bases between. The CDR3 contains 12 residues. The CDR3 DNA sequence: TGTGCCAGCAGTGGACCAGAGGGTACGCAGTATTTT. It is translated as CASSGPEGTQYF.

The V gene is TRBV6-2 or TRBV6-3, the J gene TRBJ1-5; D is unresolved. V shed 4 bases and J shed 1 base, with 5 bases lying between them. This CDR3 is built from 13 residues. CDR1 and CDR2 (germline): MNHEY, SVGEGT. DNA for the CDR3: TGTGCCAGCAGTTCCATGAGCAATCAGCCCCAGCATTTT. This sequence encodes CASSSMSNQPQHF.

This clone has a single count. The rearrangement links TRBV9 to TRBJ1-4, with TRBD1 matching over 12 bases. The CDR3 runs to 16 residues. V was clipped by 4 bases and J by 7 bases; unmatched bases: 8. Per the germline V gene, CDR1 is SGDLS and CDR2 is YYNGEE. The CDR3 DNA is TGTGCCAGCAGCACGGGACAGGGGGCGTTTGGTGAAAAACTGTTTTTT. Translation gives CASSTGQGAFGEKLFF.

The CDR3 is CATSVADRNGYTF. CDR3 bases: TGTGCCACCAGTGTTGCGGACAGAAATGGCTACACCTTC. V is TRBV24-1 and J is TRBJ1-2, with a tentative D call TRBD1 (6 bases). The CDR3 contains 13 residues. Looked up from germline, CDR1 is KGHDR and CDR2 is SFDVKD. Trimming removed 5 bases at V and 6 bases at J, with 12 bases between.

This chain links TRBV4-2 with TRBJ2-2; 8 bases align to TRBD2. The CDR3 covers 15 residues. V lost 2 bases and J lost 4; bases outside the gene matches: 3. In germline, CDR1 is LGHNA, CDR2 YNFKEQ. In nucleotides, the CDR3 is TGTGCCAGCAGCCAATCTGCGGGGGGCACCGGGGAGCTGTTTTTT. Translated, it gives CASSQSAGGTGELFF.

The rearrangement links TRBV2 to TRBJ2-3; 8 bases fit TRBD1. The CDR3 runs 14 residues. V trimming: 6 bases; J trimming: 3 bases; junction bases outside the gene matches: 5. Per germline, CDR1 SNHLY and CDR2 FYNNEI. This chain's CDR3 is CASSRDRKTDTQYF. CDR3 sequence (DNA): TGTGCCAGCAGCAGGGACAGGAAAACAGATACGCAGTATTTT.

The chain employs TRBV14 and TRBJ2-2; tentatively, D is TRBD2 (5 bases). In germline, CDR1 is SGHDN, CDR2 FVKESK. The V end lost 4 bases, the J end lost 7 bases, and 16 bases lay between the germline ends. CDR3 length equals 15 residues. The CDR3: CASSPGLLMGGELFF. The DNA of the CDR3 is TGTGCCAGCAGCCCCGGACTGTTAATGGGCGGGGAGCTGTTTTTT.

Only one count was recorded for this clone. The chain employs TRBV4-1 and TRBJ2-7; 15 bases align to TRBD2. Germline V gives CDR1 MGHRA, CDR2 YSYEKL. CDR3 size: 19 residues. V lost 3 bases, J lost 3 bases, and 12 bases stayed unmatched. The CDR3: CASSHPGTSGGPALYEQYF. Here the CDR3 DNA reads TGCGCCAGCAGCCATCCCGGGACTAGCGGGGGGCCCGCCCTCTACGAGCAGTACTTC.

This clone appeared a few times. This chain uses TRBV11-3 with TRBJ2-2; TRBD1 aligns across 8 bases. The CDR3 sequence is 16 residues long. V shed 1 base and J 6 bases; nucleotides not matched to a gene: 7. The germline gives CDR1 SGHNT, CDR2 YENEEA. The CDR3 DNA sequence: TGTGCCAGCAGCTTAGGAACAGGGGGTTCCCCCGGGGAGCTGTTTTTT. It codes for CASSLGTGGSPGELFF.

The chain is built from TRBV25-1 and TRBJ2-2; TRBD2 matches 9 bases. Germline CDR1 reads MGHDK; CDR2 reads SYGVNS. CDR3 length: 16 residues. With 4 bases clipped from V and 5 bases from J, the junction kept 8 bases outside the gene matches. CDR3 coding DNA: TGTGCCAGCAGTGGGAGCGGGGGGACTTTAACCGGGGAGCTGTTTTTT. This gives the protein CASSGSGGTLTGELFF. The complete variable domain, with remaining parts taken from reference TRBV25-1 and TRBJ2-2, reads EADIYQTPRYLVIGTGKKITLECSQTMGHDKMYWYQQDPGMELHLIHYSYGVNSTEKGDLSSESTVSRIRTEHFPLTLESARPSHTSQYLCASSGSGGTLTGELFFGEGSRLTVL.

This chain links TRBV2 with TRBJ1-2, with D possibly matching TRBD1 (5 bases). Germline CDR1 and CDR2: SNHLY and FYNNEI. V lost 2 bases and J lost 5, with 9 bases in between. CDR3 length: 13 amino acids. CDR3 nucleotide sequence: TGTGCCAGCAGTGAACTAGGGGATTATGGCTACACCTTC. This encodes CASSELGDYGYTF.

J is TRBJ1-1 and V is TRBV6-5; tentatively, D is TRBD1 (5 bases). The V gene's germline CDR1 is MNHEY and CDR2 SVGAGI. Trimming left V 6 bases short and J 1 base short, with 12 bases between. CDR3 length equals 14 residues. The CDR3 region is CASSPLTGNTEAFF. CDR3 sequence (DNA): TGTGCCAGCAGCCCCCTCACAGGGAACACTGAAGCTTTCTTT.

CDR3 in DNA: TGTGCCAGCTCACCAGGCGACAGGGGTCCTGATCAGCCCCAGCATTTT. It is translated as CASSPGDRGPDQPQHF. The chain couples TRBV18 to TRBJ1-5; 8 positions match TRBD1. The V and J ends lost 2 bases and 5 bases, in that order; junction bases with no gene match: 8. CDR3 size: 16 residues. Germline V gives CDR1 KGHSH, CDR2 LQKENI.

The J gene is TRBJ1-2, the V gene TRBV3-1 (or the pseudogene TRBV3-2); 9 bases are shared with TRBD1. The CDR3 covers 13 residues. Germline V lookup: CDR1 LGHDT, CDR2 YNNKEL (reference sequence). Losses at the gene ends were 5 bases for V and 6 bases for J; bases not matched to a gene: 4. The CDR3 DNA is TGTGCCAGCAGCTACAGACAGGGGGATGGCTACACCTTC. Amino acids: CASSYRQGDGYTF.

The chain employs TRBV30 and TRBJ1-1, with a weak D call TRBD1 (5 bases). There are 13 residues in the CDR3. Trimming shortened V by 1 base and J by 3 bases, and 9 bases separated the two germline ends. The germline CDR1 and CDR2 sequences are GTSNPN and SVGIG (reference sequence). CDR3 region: CAWSAGRDTEAFF. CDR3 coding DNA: TGTGCCTGGAGTGCAGGGAGGGACACTGAAGCTTTCTTT.

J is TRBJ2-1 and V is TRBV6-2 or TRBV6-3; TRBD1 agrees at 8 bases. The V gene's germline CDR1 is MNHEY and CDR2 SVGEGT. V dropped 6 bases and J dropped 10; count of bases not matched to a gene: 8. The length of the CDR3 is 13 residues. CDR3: CASSPLGQGEQFF. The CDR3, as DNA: TGTGCCAGCAGCCCACTAGGACAGGGAGAGCAGTTCTTC.

CDR3: CASSSPQTGEQFF. The DNA of the CDR3 is TGTGCCAGCAGCTCCCCCCAAACAGGGGAGCAGTTCTTC. The genes are TRBV7-9 and TRBJ2-1; a possible D gene is TRBD1 (6 bases). The V end lost 4 bases, the J end lost 10 bases, and 14 bases lay between the germline ends. Germline CDR1 reads SEHNR; CDR2 reads FQNEAQ (reference sequence). The CDR3 totals 13 residues.

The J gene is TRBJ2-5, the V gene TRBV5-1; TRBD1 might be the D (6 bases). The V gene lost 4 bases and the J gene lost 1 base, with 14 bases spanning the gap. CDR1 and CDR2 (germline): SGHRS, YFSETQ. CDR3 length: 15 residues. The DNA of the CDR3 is TGCGCCAGCAGCACAGGACCAGGGGCCCAAGAGACCCAGTACTTC. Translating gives CASSTGPGAQETQYF.

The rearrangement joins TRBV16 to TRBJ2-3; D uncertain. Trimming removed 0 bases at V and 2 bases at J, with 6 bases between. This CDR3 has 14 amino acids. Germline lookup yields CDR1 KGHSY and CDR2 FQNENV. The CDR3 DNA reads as TGTGCCAGCAGCCAATCCACGGTCACAGATACGCAGTATTTT. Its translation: CASSQSTVTDTQYF.

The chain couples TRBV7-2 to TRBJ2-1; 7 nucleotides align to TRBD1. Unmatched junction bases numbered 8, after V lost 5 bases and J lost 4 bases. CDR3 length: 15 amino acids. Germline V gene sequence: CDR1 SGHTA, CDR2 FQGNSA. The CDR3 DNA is TGTGCCAGCAGCCCTACAGGGGACAGATACAATGAGCAGTTCTTC. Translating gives CASSPTGDRYNEQFF.

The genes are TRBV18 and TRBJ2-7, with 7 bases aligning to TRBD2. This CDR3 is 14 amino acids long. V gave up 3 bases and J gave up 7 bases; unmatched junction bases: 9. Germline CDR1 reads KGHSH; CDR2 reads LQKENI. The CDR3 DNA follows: TGTGCCAGCTCACCGGGAGGGGCGGAGGGAGAGCAGTACTTC. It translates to CASSPGGAEGEQYF.

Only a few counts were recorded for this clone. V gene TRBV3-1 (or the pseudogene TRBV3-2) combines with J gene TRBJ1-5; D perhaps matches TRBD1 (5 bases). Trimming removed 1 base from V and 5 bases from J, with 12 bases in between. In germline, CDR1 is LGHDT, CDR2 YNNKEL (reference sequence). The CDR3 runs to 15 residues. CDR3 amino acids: CASSQGGSLDQPQHF. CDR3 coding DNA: TGTGCCAGCAGCCAAGGGGGCAGCCTGGATCAGCCCCAGCATTTT.

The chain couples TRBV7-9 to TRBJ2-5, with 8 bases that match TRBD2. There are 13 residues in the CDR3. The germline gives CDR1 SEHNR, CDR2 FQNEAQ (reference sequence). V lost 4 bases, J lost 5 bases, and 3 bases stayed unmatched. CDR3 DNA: TGTGCCAGCAGCTCCAGCGGGGGTGAGACCCAGTACTTC. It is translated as CASSSSGGETQYF.

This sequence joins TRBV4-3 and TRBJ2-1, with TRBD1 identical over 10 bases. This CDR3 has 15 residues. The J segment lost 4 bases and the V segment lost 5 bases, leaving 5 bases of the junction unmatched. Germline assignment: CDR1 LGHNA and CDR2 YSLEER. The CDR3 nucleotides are TGCGCCAGCAGCTTGGACAGGGGGTCTTACAATGAGCAGTTCTTC. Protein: CASSLDRGSYNEQFF.

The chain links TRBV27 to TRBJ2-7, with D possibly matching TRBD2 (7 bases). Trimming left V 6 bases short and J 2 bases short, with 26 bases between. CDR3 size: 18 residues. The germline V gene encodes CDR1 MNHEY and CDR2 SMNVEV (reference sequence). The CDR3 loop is CASSLTPPWGGDTYEQYF. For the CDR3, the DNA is TGTGCCAGCAGCCTTACTCCTCCTTGGGGGGGGGACACCTACGAGCAGTACTTC.